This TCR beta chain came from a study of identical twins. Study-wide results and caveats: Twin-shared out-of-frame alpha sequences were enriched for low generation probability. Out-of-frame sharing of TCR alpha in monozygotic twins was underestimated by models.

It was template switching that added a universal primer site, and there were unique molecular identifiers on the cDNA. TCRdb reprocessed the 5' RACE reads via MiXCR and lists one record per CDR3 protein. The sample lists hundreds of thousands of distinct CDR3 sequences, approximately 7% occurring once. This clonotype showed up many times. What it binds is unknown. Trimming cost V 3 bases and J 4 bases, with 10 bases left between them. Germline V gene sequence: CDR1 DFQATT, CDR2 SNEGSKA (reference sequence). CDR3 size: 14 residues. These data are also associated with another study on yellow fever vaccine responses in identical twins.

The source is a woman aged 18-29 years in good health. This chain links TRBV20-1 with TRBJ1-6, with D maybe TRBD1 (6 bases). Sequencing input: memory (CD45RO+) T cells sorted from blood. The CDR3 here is CSARDSPYNSPLHF. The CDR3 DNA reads TGCAGTGCTAGGGACAGCCCTTATAATTCACCCCTCCACTTT.